Listed below are T cell receptor beta chains from one sample, sequenced in a study of blood T cells in healthy people across ages. TCRdb analysed the 5' RACE reads with MiXCR anew, one entry per CDR3 protein. The table records roughly 680,000 distinct CDR3 sequences, 52% of them present only once. The sample was blood. The origin of the receptors is a woman older than 75 in good health. Both conserved end residues are part of each CDR3. Each record gives: D gene, clone size, J gene, V gene, CDR3 protein, CDR3 DNA. D genes are given only for firm matches. Size is stated for part of the rows, as once, few or many counts, or as a class when the clone is expanded.

TRBD2 | few | TRBJ2-1 | TRBV3-1 | CASSTGTSVNNEQFF | TGTGCCAGCAGCACCGGGACTAGCGTAAACAATGAGCAGTTCTTC
TRBD2 | - | TRBJ2-1 | TRBV20-1 | CSAPMTGGGNEQFF | TGCAGTGCTCCCATGACCGGGGGGGGTAATGAGCAGTTCTTC
- | - | TRBJ2-1 | TRBV5-1 | CASSSEGNEQFF | TGCGCCAGCAGCTCCGAGGGCAATGAGCAGTTCTTC
TRBD2 | many | TRBJ2-3 | TRBV27 | CASSSRFRAGLTDTQYF | TGTGCCAGCAGTTCCCGATTCAGAGCGGGACTCACAGATACGCAGTATTTT
- | - | TRBJ1-2 | TRBV29-1 | CSVEQGTDYGYTF | TGCAGCGTTGAACAGGGGACTGACTATGGCTACACCTTC
- | - | TRBJ1-2 | TRBV29-1 | CSVEDRGWEGYTF | TGCAGCGTTGAAGACAGAGGTTGGGAAGGCTACACCTTC
- | once | TRBJ2-7 | TRBV3-1 | CASSQPFRGSYEQYF | TGTGCCAGCAGCCAGCCTTTTAGGGGCTCCTACGAGCAGTACTTC
- | once | TRBJ2-4 | TRBV3-1 | CASSQVQGIQYF | TGTGCCAGCAGCCAAGTTCAAGGCATTCAGTACTTC
- | many | TRBJ2-3 | TRBV2 | CASSKGPSEVSTDTQYF | TGTGCCAGCAGTAAGGGACCTAGCGAGGTTAGCACAGATACGCAGTATTTT
- | - | TRBJ1-4 | TRBV20-1 | CSAQQGGSWEKLFF | TGCAGTGCGCAACAGGGCGGGTCTTGGGAAAAACTGTTTTTT
TRBD2 | many | TRBJ2-3 | TRBV4-2 | CASSPKAGGSDTQYF | TGTGCCAGCAGCCCTAAAGCGGGAGGGTCAGATACGCAGTATTTT
- | once | TRBJ2-5 | TRBV7-2 | CASSLYGETRYF | TGTGCCAGCAGCTTATACGGGGAGACCCGGTACTTC
- | few | TRBJ1-1 | TRBV4-3 | CASSHNREPEAFF | TGCGCCAGCAGCCACAACAGGGAGCCTGAAGCTTTCTTT
- | - | TRBJ2-3 | TRBV4-1 | CASSQGPGSTDTQYF | TGCGCCAGCAGCCAAGGGCCAGGTAGCACAGATACGCAGTATTTT
- | - | TRBJ2-7 | TRBV4-2 | CASSQTHYEQYF | TGTGCCAGCAGCCAAACCCACTACGAGCAGTACTTC
TRBD1 | - | TRBJ1-1 | TRBV29-1 | CSVRTGATEAFF | TGCAGCGTGAGGACAGGCGCTACTGAAGCTTTCTTT
- | - | TRBJ2-1 | TRBV7-3 | CASSLSHKDEQFF | TGTGCCAGCAGCCTCTCCCATAAAGATGAGCAGTTCTTC
- | - | TRBJ2-1 | TRBV20-1 | CSARGMRVDEQFF | TGCAGTGCTAGGGGTATGCGGGTGGATGAGCAGTTCTTC
TRBD2 | - | TRBJ2-3 | TRBV18 | CASSRGSGGVFTDTQYF | TGTGCCAGCTCACGCGGTAGCGGGGGCGTTTTCACAGATACGCAGTATTTT
- | - | TRBJ2-3 | TRBV2 | CAVPDRALQDTQYF | TGTGCGGTACCGGACCGAGCTTTGCAAGATACGCAGTATTTT
- | - | TRBJ2-5 | TRBV7-3 | CASSPRAAETQYF | TGTGCCAGCAGCCCCAGGGCCGCAGAGACCCAGTACTTC
TRBD1 | - | TRBJ1-5 | TRBV27 | CASSNGQGGVGQPQHF | TGTGCCAGCAGTAACGGACAGGGAGGAGTAGGACAGCCCCAGCATTTT
- | many | TRBJ1-2 | TRBV7-2 | CAIQGSGYTF | TGTGCCATACAGGGAAGTGGCTACACCTTC
TRBD2 | - | TRBJ2-1 | TRBV12-3/TRBV12-4 | CASSPLAGGIYEQFF | TGTGCCAGCAGTCCCCTAGCGGGAGGGATTTATGAGCAGTTCTTC
- | - | TRBJ1-1 | TRBV10-3 | CAISESEGGNAKAFF | TGTGCCATCAGTGAGTCCGAAGGGGGGAACGCTAAAGCTTTCTTT
- | - | TRBJ2-5 | TRBV4-1 | CASSQAYREKTQYF | TGCGCCAGCAGCCAAGCGTACAGGGAGAAGACCCAGTACTTC
- | - | TRBJ2-3 | TRBV12-3/TRBV12-4 | CATSGTPSTDTQYF | TGTGCCACCAGTGGGACACCGAGCACAGATACGCAGTATTTT
TRBD1 | - | TRBJ2-7 | TRBV10-3 | CAISNRGQSSYEQYF | TGTGCCATCAGCAACAGGGGCCAGAGCTCCTACGAGCAGTACTTC
- | - | TRBJ1-1 | TRBV5-6 | CASSPRVLYTEAFF | TGTGCCAGCAGTCCCAGGGTCTTGTACACTGAAGCTTTCTTT
- | - | TRBJ2-1 | TRBV9 | CASSVDRDWTSHNEQFF | TGTGCCAGCAGCGTAGATAGGGACTGGACATCACACAATGAGCAGTTCTTC
- | - | TRBJ2-6 | TRBV7-2 | CASSLMQDSGANVLTF | TGTGCCAGCAGCTTAATGCAGGACTCTGGGGCCAACGTCCTGACTTTC
- | - | TRBJ2-3 | TRBV10-3 | CAIMGHSGLGADTQYF | TGTGCCATCATGGGACATAGCGGGCTTGGCGCAGATACGCAGTATTTT
TRBD1 | many | TRBJ2-3 | TRBV29-1 | CSVDRDRGDTQYF | TGCAGCGTTGACCGGGACAGGGGAGATACGCAGTATTTT
TRBD1 | - | TRBJ1-1 | TRBV20-1 | CSARGRTGGAPAFF | TGCAGTGCTAGGGGGCGGACAGGGGGCGCCCCGGCTTTCTTT
- | few | TRBJ1-3 | TRBV27 | CASRASSGNTIYF | TGTGCCAGCAGGGCGAGTTCTGGAAACACCATATATTTT
TRBD2 | - | TRBJ2-2 | TRBV7-9 | CASSSLGGTRELFF | TGTGCCAGCAGCTCGTTGGGGGGGACCCGGGAGCTGTTTTTT
- | many | TRBJ1-4 | TRBV12-3/TRBV12-4 | CASSFWQGGNEKLFF | TGTGCCAGCAGTTTTTGGCAGGGAGGGAATGAAAAACTGTTTTTT
TRBD2 | few | TRBJ2-1 | TRBV12-3/TRBV12-4 | CASSLLLAGGYNEQFF | TGTGCCAGCAGCCTCCTCCTAGCGGGAGGGTACAATGAGCAGTTCTTC
- | - | TRBJ2-1 | TRBV20-1 | CSAPGPSAQSSEQFF | TGCAGTGCCCCGGGCCCTAGCGCCCAGTCCTCTGAGCAGTTCTTC
- | - | TRBJ1-1 | TRBV12-3/TRBV12-4 | CASSFLGEAFF | TGTGCCAGCAGTTTTCTCGGGGAAGCTTTCTTT
- | few | TRBJ1-6 | TRBV2 | CASSEEWALNSPLHF | TGTGCCAGCAGTGAAGAATGGGCACTTAATTCACCCCTCCACTTT
- | few | TRBJ2-1 | TRBV7-2 | CASSFFRGGINEQFF | TGTGCCAGCAGCTTTTTTAGAGGCGGGATTAATGAGCAGTTCTTC